This passage covers 21 T cell receptor beta chains from one sample sequenced in a study of blood T cell repertoires in COVID-19. Generated by immunoSEQ multiplex PCR, the TCRdb table keeps only in-frame clones and is missing some. Among 150,000 to 200,000 clones listed, approximately 87% were seen once. The sequenced sample was peripheral blood. These receptors all stem from a woman in her 70s with COVID-19, enrolled during active disease.

The chain carries TRBV18 and TRBJ2-1; 11 bases agree with TRBD2. Trimming took 0 bases from V and 9 from J; bases not matched to a gene: 4. This CDR3 spans 15 amino acids. The germline V gene encodes CDR1 KGHSH and CDR2 LQKENI. CDR3 bases: TGTGCCAGCTCACCACCTAGCGGGAGGGGAAGTGAGCAGTTCTTC. Translated: CASSPPSGRGSEQFF.

The V and J genes are TRBV15 and TRBJ2-7, with a weak D call TRBD1 (5 bases). Trimming pared 0 bases from V and 3 bases from J, leaving 12 bases between. The CDR3 extends over 15 amino acids. The germline V gene encodes CDR1 LNHNV and CDR2 YYDKDF (reference sequence). CDR3 region: CATSRDLQASYEQYF. CDR3 bases: TGTGCCACCAGCAGAGATTTACAGGCTAGCTACGAGCAGTACTTC.

This clone was recorded only once. This chain links TRBV6-5 with TRBJ2-7; 11 nucleotides align to TRBD2. J gave up 3 bases and V 6 bases, and 7 bases lay outside the gene matches. Germline CDR1 is MNHEY and CDR2 is SVGAGI. The CDR3 is 15 residues long. The CDR3: CASSPTSGGYYEQYF. CDR3 in DNA: TGTGCCAGCAGCCCCACTAGCGGGGGATACTACGAGCAGTACTTC.

This chain connects TRBV5-1 to TRBJ1-5; possibly TRBD1 for D (6 bases). The CDR3 runs to 13 residues. Germline lookup yields CDR1 SGHRS and CDR2 YFSETQ. Trimming pared 4 bases from V and 4 bases from J, leaving 9 bases between. DNA of the CDR3: TGCGCCAGCAGCATACAGGGAAATCAGCCCCAGCATTTT. This sequence encodes CASSIQGNQPQHF.

V and J are TRBV3-1 (or the pseudogene TRBV3-2) and TRBJ1-1; TRBD1 matches at 8 bases. The V segment lost 2 bases and the J segment 5 bases; nucleotides outside the gene matches: 4. This CDR3 region has 14 residues. CDR1 and CDR2 from the germline V gene are LGHDT and YNNKEL (reference sequence). Written as DNA, the CDR3 is TGTGCCAGCAGCCAACCACAGGGGGGGACTGAAGCTTTCTTT. Protein product: CASSQPQGGTEAFF.

The CDR3 region is CASSVASPSIGWTSGQETQYF. CDR3 nucleotides: TGTGCCAGCAGCGTAGCTTCACCCTCAATAGGATGGACTAGCGGACAAGAGACCCAGTACTTC. The chain employs TRBV9 and TRBJ2-5, with 10 nucleotides matching TRBD2. The CDR3 contains 21 residues. Germline-derived CDR1 and CDR2 are SGDLS and YYNGEE. V shed 0 bases, J shed 2 bases, and the junction held 19 bases outside the gene matches. The full variable domain, completed using reference TRBV9 and TRBJ2-5, is DSGVTQTPKHLITATGQRVTLRCSPRSGDLSVYWYQQSLDQGLQFLIQYYNGEERAKGNILERFSAQQFPDLHSELNLSSLELGDSALYFCASSVASPSIGWTSGQETQYFGPGTRLLVL.

This sequence joins TRBV29-1 and TRBJ2-7, with D possibly being TRBD2 (6 bases). The germline V gene encodes CDR1 SQVTM and CDR2 ANQGSEA. The CDR3 is 12 residues long. The germline V and J ends were trimmed by 6 bases and 2 bases, with 11 bases remaining between them. CDR3 protein: CSVRDSPYEQYF. CDR3 nucleotide sequence: TGCAGCGTCCGGGACTCTCCCTACGAGCAGTACTTC.

The V and J genes are TRBV29-1 and TRBJ2-3, with a possible D match to TRBD1 (5 bases). V lost 3 bases, J lost 6 bases, and 13 bases lay in between. Germline assignment: CDR1 SQVTM and CDR2 ANQGSEA. This CDR3 has 13 residues. CDR3 bases: TGCAGCGTTGAGAAAGGGGTGGCGGATACGCAGTATTTT. Encoded protein: CSVEKGVADTQYF.

This chain uses TRBV30 with TRBJ1-2; D is ambiguous. Germline assignment: CDR1 GTSNPN and CDR2 SVGIG (reference sequence). This CDR3 spans 12 amino acids. V dropped 3 bases and J dropped 2 bases, with 7 bases sitting between them. Here the CDR3 reads CAWRDLNYGYTF. Written as DNA, the CDR3 is TGTGCCTGGAGGGACTTGAACTATGGCTACACCTTC.

The gene calls are TRBV9 and TRBJ2-7; 8 nucleotides align to TRBD2. Germline loops: CDR1 SGDLS, CDR2 YYNGEE. CDR3 size: 17 residues. J gave up 0 bases and V 3 bases, and 11 bases lay outside the gene matches. The CDR3 sequence is CASSATSGTRSSYEQYF. For the CDR3, the DNA is TGTGCCAGCAGCGCCACCTCCGGGACTAGGAGCTCCTACGAGCAGTACTTC.

The chain couples TRBV28 to TRBJ2-7; 9 positions match TRBD1. This CDR3 has 15 amino acids. Per the germline V gene, CDR1 is MDHEN and CDR2 is SYDVKM. Unmatched junction bases numbered 8, after V lost 6 bases and J lost 2 bases. In DNA form, the CDR3 reads TGTGCCAGCAGCCGGGGACAGGGAAGTACCTACGAGCAGTACTTC. This codes for CASSRGQGSTYEQYF.

The chain joins TRBV20-1 to TRBJ2-3, with D perhaps matching TRBD2 (6 bases). Germline CDR1 and CDR2: DFQATT and SNEGSKA (reference sequence). V was shortened by 6 bases and J by 8 bases, with 12 bases between the two germline ends. The CDR3 covers 11 residues. Written as DNA, the CDR3 is TGCAGTGCCGAGCTCGGGAGTACGCAGTATTTT. Encoded protein: CSAELGSTQYF.

This chain joins TRBV30 and TRBJ2-7; 9 positions agree with TRBD2. In germline, CDR1 is GTSNPN, CDR2 SVGIG (reference sequence). The CDR3 sequence is 12 residues long. The junction had 4 bases not matched to a gene; V was cut back by 5 bases and J by 5 bases. The CDR3, as DNA: TGTGCCTGGGGCGGGAGGGGCCACGAGCAGTACTTC. It yields the protein CAWGGRGHEQYF.

A few counts support this clone. CDR3 protein: CASRGGTGTYGYTF. DNA of the CDR3: TGTGCCAGCAGGGGGGGGACAGGTACCTATGGCTACACCTTC. The V gene is TRBV28, the J gene TRBJ1-2, with 8 bases that match TRBD1. With 6 bases clipped from V and 4 bases from J, the junction kept 7 bases outside the gene matches. Germline V CDR1 and CDR2: MDHEN, SYDVKM. The CDR3 runs to 14 residues.

Only a few counts were recorded for this clone. V and J are TRBV5-5 and TRBJ1-1, with 10 bases identical to TRBD1. CDR3 length: 14 residues. Germline trimming cut 1 base from V and 13 bases from J; bases unmatched to any gene: 10. The germline gives CDR1 SGHKS, CDR2 YYEKEE (reference sequence). CDR3 DNA sequence: TGTGCCAGCAGCTTGAATATGGACAGGGGGAGCGGTTTCTTT. This encodes CASSLNMDRGSGFF. Full variable domain (rest looked up from reference TRBV5-5 and TRBJ1-1): DAGVTQSPTHLIKTRGQQVTLRCSPISGHKSVSWYQQVLGQGPQFIFQYYEKEERGRGNFPDRFSARQFPNYSSELNVNALLLGDSALYLCASSLNMDRGSGFFGQGTRLTVV.

The chain links TRBV10-3 to TRBJ1-2; 12 bases fit TRBD1. This CDR3 contains 16 residues. Per germline, CDR1 ENHRY and CDR2 SYGVKD. The V gene end was trimmed by 0 bases and the J gene end by 7 bases; junction bases not matched to a gene: 6. The CDR3 bases are TGTGCCATCAGTGAGTCGCGGGGGGACAGGGGGCCTGGCTACACCTTC. The encoded protein is CAISESRGDRGPGYTF.

This chain joins TRBV7-9 and TRBJ2-4; a weak D match, TRBD2 (6 bases). Trimming cost V 1 base and J 0 bases, with 19 bases left between them. Germline V gene data show CDR1 as SEHNR and CDR2 as FQNEAQ (reference sequence). CDR3 length: 19 residues. The CDR3 region has the DNA TGTGCCAGCAGCTTAGTTTGGGCAGGAGGGGCTTTAGCCAAAAACATTCAGTACTTC. It codes for CASSLVWAGGALAKNIQYF.

This clone was seen only a few times. This sequence joins TRBV9 and TRBJ2-2, with 8 bases that match TRBD2. The CDR3 has 16 amino acids. V shed 3 bases and J 4 bases; nucleotides not matched to a gene: 8. Germline values: CDR1 SGDLS, CDR2 YYNGEE. The CDR3 reads CASSATSGGGTGELFF. In DNA form, the CDR3 reads TGTGCCAGCAGCGCCACTTCCGGGGGGGGCACCGGGGAGCTGTTTTTT.

The chain recombines TRBV30 with TRBJ1-4, with a tentative D call TRBD1 (5 bases). This CDR3 is 15 amino acids long. Germline V gene sequence: CDR1 GTSNPN, CDR2 SVGIG (reference sequence). V dropped 2 bases and J dropped 2 bases, with 12 bases sitting between them. The CDR3 protein is CAWSSQGGTNEKLFF. The CDR3 DNA sequence: TGTGCCTGGAGTTCTCAGGGTGGGACTAATGAAAAACTGTTTTTT.

V gene TRBV24-1 combines with J gene TRBJ1-2; 8 nucleotides align to TRBD1. The CDR3 sequence is 14 residues long. Trimming took 2 bases from V and 8 from J; bases not matched to a gene: 6. Per germline, CDR1 KGHDR and CDR2 SFDVKD. CDR3 amino acids: CATSDYGQGSGYTF. Here the CDR3 DNA reads TGTGCCACCAGTGATTATGGACAGGGATCCGGCTACACCTTC.

V gene TRBV19 combines with J gene TRBJ2-3; TRBD2 matches at 14 bases. The CDR3 has 16 residues. CDR1 is LNHDA and CDR2 is SQIVND in the germline V gene (reference sequence). The ends lost 4 bases at V and 3 bases at J; junction bases unmatched: 3. The CDR3 DNA reads TGTGCCAGTAGTACCGGGACTAGCGGGAGAACAGATACGCAGTATTTT. Protein product: CASSTGTSGRTDTQYF.